The rows below give T cell receptor beta chains drawn from one sample of a study of brain T cells in children with intractable seizures. Some clones are missing from TCRdb's copy, which holds only in-frame ones; the method was immunoSEQ multiplex PCR. Of about 320,000 clones in the sample, over 90% were seen once. Sequenced here: peripheral blood, sampled 4 to 6 months after surgery. These receptors were taken from a boy in the first two years of life with tuberous sclerosis and intractable seizures. The CDR3 runs from the conserved cysteine through the conserved F or W. Fields, in order: J gene, V gene, CDR3 protein.

TRBJ2-3 TRBV10-3 CAISEKFQRGNAWELDTQYF
TRBJ2-7 TRBV29-1 CSVALGYEQYF
TRBJ2-7 TRBV5-4 CASSRGQGLSYEQYF
TRBJ1-5 TRBV19 CASSPQGDYSNQPQHF
TRBJ2-5 TRBV24-1 CATSDPGTGGRETQYF
TRBJ1-6 TRBV3-1/TRBV3-2 CASSHGGFYLQSSYNSPLHF
TRBJ2-5 TRBV5-1 CASSTQETQYF
TRBJ2-1 TRBV19 CASSLAGTYNEQFF
TRBJ1-2 TRBV18 CASSPPVSGGDGYTF
TRBJ2-2 TRBV4-1 CASSQDDRGLDTGELFF
TRBJ1-6 TRBV5-6 CASSLGQINSPLHF
TRBJ1-2 TRBV5-4 CASSLDGMGLKNGYTF
TRBJ2-7 TRBV3-1/TRBV3-2 CASSHNAGKTGEQYF
TRBJ1-4 TRBV10-3 CAISESKRLNEKLFF
TRBJ2-5 TRBV5-6 CASSLLTSQETQYF
TRBJ2-7 TRBV6-1 CASSESGPSIREQYF
TRBJ1-1 TRBV30 CAWSKSRGGGMNTEAFF
TRBJ2-1 TRBV7-9 CASSPPTWGAQQFF
TRBJ1-1 TRBV3-1/TRBV3-2 CASSRPIIFGDTEAFF
TRBJ2-1 TRBV30 CAWSVLAGGPFYNEQFF
TRBJ1-2 TRBV6-5 CASSYSGQFYGYTF
TRBJ1-1 TRBV5-6 CASSAGTAVEAFF
TRBJ1-3 TRBV24-1 CATRRGQGKTGNTIYF
TRBJ2-3 TRBV5-1 CASREGGTDTQYF
TRBJ2-7 TRBV6-5 CASRRSSGGSYEQYF
TRBJ2-7 TRBV29-1 CSVEEGSAYEQYF
TRBJ2-5 TRBV11-1 CASSSPLSGQETQYF
TRBJ1-1 TRBV30 CAWSFIGGTEAFF
TRBJ1-5 TRBV19 CASSLQGNQPQHF
TRBJ1-1 TRBV6-6 CASSGSGREAFF
TRBJ2-5 TRBV27 CASSFLGGPGFSETQYF
TRBJ1-1 TRBV18 CASSPVEVPNTEAFF
TRBJ2-1 TRBV6-5 CASSRSNNEQFF
TRBJ1-1 TRBV10-1 CASSGPLTGEQNTEAFF
TRBJ2-3 TRBV9 CASSVLVGADTQYF
TRBJ1-6 TRBV6-6 CASIEGQGKSPLHF
TRBJ2-7 TRBV6-1 CASSEWVLYEQYF
TRBJ1-6 TRBV5-7 CASSLENRGGDNSPLHF
TRBJ2-3 TRBV4-1 CASSQEGLALTDTQYF
TRBJ2-2 TRBV19 CASSIMGTSGSGELFF
TRBJ2-7 TRBV7-9 CASSLVVAGTYEQYF
TRBJ2-7 TRBV6-2/TRBV6-3 CASSYLQGLGEQYF
TRBJ1-2 TRBV28 CASSLKAVHGGYTF
TRBJ1-3 TRBV7-2 CASSSAPGGNTIYF
TRBJ1-1 TRBV29-1 CSVEPRGIDLNTEAFF
TRBJ2-5 TRBV9 CASSVGSEETQYF
TRBJ2-7 TRBV5-1 CASSLDPGGGGEQYF
TRBJ2-7 TRBV19 CASSIGTSGSYEQYF
TRBJ1-3 TRBV28 CASSRGTAGSTIYF
TRBJ2-7 TRBV28 CASSLDGLKSSYEQYF
TRBJ1-5 TRBV28 CASRNLKAGTGLQQPQHF
TRBJ1-2 TRBV4-1 CASSSGVGQGYGYTF
TRBJ2-1 TRBV24-1 CATSDRYIRTSGYNEQFF